This T cell receptor (beta chain) came from a study of blood T cells in healthy people across ages. A sample-barcoded 5' primer and a J-beta primer mix were used in a second PCR of about 6 to 12 cycles. Each CDR3 protein gets one entry after TCRdb re-called the 5' RACE reads with MiXCR. Found here are about 780,000 distinct CDR3 sequences, 35% to 50% of them singletons; the top ten hold 15% to 20%. This clonotype was detected ten times or more. The antigen is undetermined. Findings and limits, study-wide: Whereas aged donors had fewer naive CD4+ cells, long-lived donors had more of them and higher diversity.

The specimen was blood. The receptor was derived from a man older than 75 in good health.

In nucleotides, the CDR3 is TGTGCCAGCAGTTTATACGGGACAGATTCCTACGAGCAGTACTTC. It codes for CASSLYGTDSYEQYF. The rearrangement uses TRBV27 and TRBJ2-7; 7 nucleotides align to TRBD1. Germline V gives CDR1 MNHEY, CDR2 SMNVEV (reference sequence). V shed 1 base, J shed 1 base, and the junction held 4 bases outside the gene matches. The CDR3 totals 15 residues.